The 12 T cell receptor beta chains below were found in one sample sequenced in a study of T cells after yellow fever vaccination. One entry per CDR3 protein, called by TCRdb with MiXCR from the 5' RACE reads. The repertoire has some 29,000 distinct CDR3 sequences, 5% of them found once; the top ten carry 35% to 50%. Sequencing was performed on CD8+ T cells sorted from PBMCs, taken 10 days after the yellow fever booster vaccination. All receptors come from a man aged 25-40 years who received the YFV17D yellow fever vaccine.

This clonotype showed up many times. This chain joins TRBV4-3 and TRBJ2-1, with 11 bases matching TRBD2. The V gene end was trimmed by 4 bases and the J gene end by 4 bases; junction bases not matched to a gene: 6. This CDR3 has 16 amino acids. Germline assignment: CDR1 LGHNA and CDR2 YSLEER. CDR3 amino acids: CASSPMTSGVYNEQFF. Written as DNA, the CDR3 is TGCGCCAGCAGCCCTATGACTAGCGGGGTATACAATGAGCAGTTCTTC.

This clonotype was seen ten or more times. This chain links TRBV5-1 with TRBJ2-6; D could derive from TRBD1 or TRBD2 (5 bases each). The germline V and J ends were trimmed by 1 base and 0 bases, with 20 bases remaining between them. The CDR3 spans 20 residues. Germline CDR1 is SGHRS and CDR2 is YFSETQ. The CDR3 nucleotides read TGCGCCAGCAGCTTGATGGGGGAAGCCAGGGATCGCTCTGGGGCCAACGTCCTGACTTTC. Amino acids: CASSLMGEARDRSGANVLTF.

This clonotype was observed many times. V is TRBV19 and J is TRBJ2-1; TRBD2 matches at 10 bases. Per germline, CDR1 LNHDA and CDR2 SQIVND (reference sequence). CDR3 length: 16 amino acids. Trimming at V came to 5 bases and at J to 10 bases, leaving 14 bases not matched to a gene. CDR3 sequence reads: CASSPLDLAGVREQFF. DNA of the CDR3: TGTGCCAGTAGTCCCCTCGATCTAGCGGGAGTAAGGGAGCAGTTCTTC.

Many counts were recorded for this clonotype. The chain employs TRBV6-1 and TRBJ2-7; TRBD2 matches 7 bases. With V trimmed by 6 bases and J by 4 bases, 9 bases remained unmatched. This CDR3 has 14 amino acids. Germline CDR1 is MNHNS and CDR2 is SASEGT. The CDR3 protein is CASSPGEAGYEQYF. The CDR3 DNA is TGTGCCAGCAGCCCCGGGGAAGCGGGATACGAGCAGTACTTC.

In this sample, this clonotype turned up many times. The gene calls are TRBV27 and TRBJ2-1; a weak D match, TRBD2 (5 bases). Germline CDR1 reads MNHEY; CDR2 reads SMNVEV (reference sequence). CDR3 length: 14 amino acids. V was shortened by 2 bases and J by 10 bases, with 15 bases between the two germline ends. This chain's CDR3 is CASSLRTDYREQFF. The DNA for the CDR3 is TGTGCCAGCAGTTTAAGGACTGACTACCGCGAGCAGTTCTTC.

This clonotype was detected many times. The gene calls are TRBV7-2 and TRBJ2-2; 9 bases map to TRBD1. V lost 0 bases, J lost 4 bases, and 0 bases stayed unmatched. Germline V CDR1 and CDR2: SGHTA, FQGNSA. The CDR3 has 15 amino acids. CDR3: CASSLATGGTGELFF. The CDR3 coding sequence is TGTGCCAGCAGCTTAGCGACAGGGGGCACCGGGGAGCTGTTTTTT.

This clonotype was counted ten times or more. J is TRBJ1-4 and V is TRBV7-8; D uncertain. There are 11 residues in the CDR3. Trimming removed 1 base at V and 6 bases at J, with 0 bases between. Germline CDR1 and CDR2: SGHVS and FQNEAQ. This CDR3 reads CASSLDEKLFF. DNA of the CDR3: TGTGCCAGCAGCTTAGATGAAAAACTGTTTTTT.

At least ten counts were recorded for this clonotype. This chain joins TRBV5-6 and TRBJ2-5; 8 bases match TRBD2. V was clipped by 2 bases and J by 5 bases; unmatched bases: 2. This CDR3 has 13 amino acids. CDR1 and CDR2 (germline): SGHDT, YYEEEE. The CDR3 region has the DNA TGTGCCAGCAGCTTCAGCGGGGGCGAGACCCAGTACTTC. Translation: CASSFSGGETQYF.

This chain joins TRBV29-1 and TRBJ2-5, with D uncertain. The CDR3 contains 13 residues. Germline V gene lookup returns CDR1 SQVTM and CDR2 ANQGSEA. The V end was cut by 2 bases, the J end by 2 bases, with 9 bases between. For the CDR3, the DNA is TGCAGCGTTGAAAAGGCCTTACAAGAGACCCAGTACTTC. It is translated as CSVEKALQETQYF. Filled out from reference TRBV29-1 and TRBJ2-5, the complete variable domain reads SAVISQKPSRDICQRGTSLTIQCQVDSQVTMMFWYRQQPGQSLTLIATANQGSEATYESGFVIDKFPISRPNLTFSTLTVSNMSPEDSSIYLCSVEKALQETQYFGPGTRLLVL.

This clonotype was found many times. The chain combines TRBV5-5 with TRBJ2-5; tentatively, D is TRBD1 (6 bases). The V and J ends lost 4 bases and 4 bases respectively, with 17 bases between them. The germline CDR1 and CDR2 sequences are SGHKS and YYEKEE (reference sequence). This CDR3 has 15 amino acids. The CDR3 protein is CASSQIIRGSETQYF. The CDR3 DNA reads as TGTGCCAGCAGCCAAATCATCAGGGGTTCAGAGACCCAGTACTTC.

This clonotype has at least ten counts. The DNA of the CDR3 is TGTGCCAGCAGCGCGGACAGCTTTGTTCTCGAAGCTTTCTTT. This encodes CASSADSFVLEAFF. V and J are TRBV9 and TRBJ1-1; weak D call: TRBD1 (6 bases). The V gene's germline CDR1 is SGDLS and CDR2 YYNGEE. Trimming removed 3 bases from V and 8 bases from J, with 17 bases in between. CDR3 length equals 14 residues.

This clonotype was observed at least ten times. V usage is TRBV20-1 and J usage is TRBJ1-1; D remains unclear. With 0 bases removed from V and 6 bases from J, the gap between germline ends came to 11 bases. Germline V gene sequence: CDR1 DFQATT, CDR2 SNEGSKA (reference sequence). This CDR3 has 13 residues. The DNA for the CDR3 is TGCAGTGCTAGAGATCCCGCCCGGGCTGAAGCTTTCTTT. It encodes CSARDPARAEAFF.